Listed here are 20 T cell receptor beta chains from one sample, sequenced in a study of early T cells in non-severe SARS-CoV-2 infection. TCRdb re-called the 5' RACE reads with MiXCR, one entry per CDR3 protein. The sample records some 21,000 distinct CDR3 sequences, 5% to 5.5% being singletons. The sample was whole blood. These TCRs come from an adult who was a healthcare worker with PCR-confirmed SARS-CoV-2 infection or an uninfected control (not recorded which).

Many counts were recorded for this clonotype. The chain recombines TRBV18 with TRBJ1-2, with D maybe TRBD1 (5 bases). Germline V gene sequence: CDR1 KGHSH, CDR2 LQKENI. Trimming took off 3 bases at V and 10 bases at J, with 12 bases between the two ends. The CDR3 extends over 12 amino acids. CDR3 nucleotides: TGTGCCAGCTCACCCCAGGACACCTACTACACCTTC. Residues: CASSPQDTYYTF. Full variable domain (outside the CDR3, taken from reference TRBV18 and TRBJ1-2): NAGVMQNPRHLVRRRGQEARLRCSPMKGHSHVYWYRQLPEEGLKFMVYLQKENIIDESGMPKERFSAEFPKEGPSILRIQQVVRGDSAAYFCASSPQDTYYTFGSGTRLTVV.

This clonotype came up many times. This rearrangement joins TRBV7-3 to TRBJ2-1, with D tentatively TRBD2 (5 bases). The V gene lost 2 bases and the J gene lost 2 bases, with 10 bases spanning the gap. Looked up from germline, CDR1 is SGHTA and CDR2 is FQGTGA. The CDR3 length is 15 residues. The CDR3 DNA reads as TGTGCCAGCAGCTTAGCTAGCAGGCCCTACAATGAGCAGTTCTTC. Protein: CASSLASRPYNEQFF.

The gene calls are TRBV11-3 and TRBJ2-5; 9 nucleotides line up with TRBD2. V trimming: 3 bases; J trimming: 3 bases; junction bases outside the gene matches: 5. Looked up from germline, CDR1 is SGHNT and CDR2 is YENEEA. CDR3 length equals 15 residues. CDR3 in DNA: TGTGCCAGCAGCTTTTACCAGCGGGAGGAAGAGACCCAGTACTTC. It codes for CASSFYQREEETQYF.

This clonotype was seen repeatedly, ten times or more. This chain joins TRBV11-2 and TRBJ2-1, with 11 bases identical to TRBD2. V gave up 0 bases and J gave up 2 bases; unmatched junction bases: 6. This CDR3 contains 18 residues. The germline CDR1 and CDR2 sequences are SGHAT and FQNNGV. This CDR3 is CASSLEKLAGAAYNEQFF. In nucleotides, the CDR3 is TGTGCCAGCAGCTTAGAGAAACTAGCGGGAGCCGCCTACAATGAGCAGTTCTTC. The full variable domain, its missing parts supplied by reference TRBV11-2 and TRBJ2-1, is EAGVAQSPRYKIIEKRQSVAFWCNPISGHATLYWYQQILGQGPKLLIQFQNNGVVDDSQLPKDRFSAERLKGVDSTLKIQPAKLEDSAVYLCASSLEKLAGAAYNEQFFGPGTRLTVL.

This clonotype was seen more than once but under ten times. The rearrangement uses TRBV19 and TRBJ2-1; D tentatively fits TRBD1 or TRBD2 (5 bases each). Trimming took 0 bases from V and 2 from J, leaving 14 bases between them. There are 17 residues in the CDR3. Germline V gene data show CDR1 as LNHDA and CDR2 as SQIVND (reference sequence). CDR3 in DNA: TGTGCCAGTAGTATAGATGGGCTAGTGGGGGCCTACAATGAGCAGTTCTTC. Amino acids: CASSIDGLVGAYNEQFF.

This clonotype was found many times. The chain joins TRBV5-5 to TRBJ2-3, with unresolved D. CDR3 length: 16 amino acids. V shed 0 bases and J shed 4 bases, with 15 bases lying between them. CDR1 and CDR2 from the germline V gene are SGHKS and YYEKEE (reference sequence). CDR3 sequence reads: CASSLGPGPAADTQYF. The CDR3 nucleotides read TGTGCCAGCAGCTTGGGACCGGGCCCGGCCGCAGATACGCAGTATTTT.

This clonotype has ten or more counts. The chain combines TRBV2 with TRBJ2-7, with 9 bases lining up with TRBD2. The V and J ends lost 6 bases and 7 bases, in that order; junction bases with no gene match: 10. Germline V lookup: CDR1 SNHLY, CDR2 FYNNEI. This CDR3 spans 14 amino acids. CDR3 bases: TGTGCCAGCAGCATAGCGGGAGCGGCAGGAGAGCAGTACTTC. Translated, it gives CASSIAGAAGEQYF.

Regarding this clonotype: It may be a read error: a sequence one base away is much more abundant. The V and J genes are TRBV7-6 and TRBJ2-7; D might be TRBD1 (6 bases). The CDR3 runs 14 residues. The germline gives CDR1 SGHVS, CDR2 FNYEAQ. The CDR3 loop is CASSLGTSTYERYF. CDR3 bases: TGTGCCAGCAGCTTGGGGACATCCACCTACGAGCGGTACTTC.

This clonotype has just a few counts. The rearrangement joins TRBV7-9 to TRBJ2-7; D call uncertain. The germline V gene has CDR1 SEHNR and CDR2 FQNEAQ (reference sequence). V was cut by 5 bases and J by 6 bases, with 11 bases left in between. The CDR3 is 12 residues long. CDR3 in amino acids: CASSTPRGEQYF. In nucleotides, the CDR3 is TGTGCCAGCAGCACCCCCCGAGGCGAGCAGTACTTC.

Turning to this clonotype: This may come from a read error, since a much larger clone is one base off. No conserved phenylalanine or tryptophan ends this CDR3, so it is likely a read error. This chain's CDR3 is CSAHSSGAVYGYTS. In DNA, the CDR3 is TGCAGTGCTCACTCTTCAGGGGCTGTCTATGGCTACACCTCC. The chain has TRBV20-1 and TRBJ1-2, with a weak D call TRBD1 (6 bases). The CDR3 has 14 residues. Trimming removed 5 bases from V and 4 bases from J, with 17 bases in between. Per the germline V gene, CDR1 is DFQATT and CDR2 is SNEGSKA (reference sequence).

This clonotype showed up many times. This chain uses TRBV5-1 with TRBJ2-3, with D perhaps TRBD1 (6 bases). The CDR3 consists of 16 residues. Germline V gene lookup returns CDR1 SGHRS and CDR2 YFSETQ. V was trimmed by 4 bases and J by 4 bases, leaving 19 bases between them. This CDR3 reads CASSPRTSGAADTQYF. DNA of the CDR3: TGCGCCAGCAGCCCCCGGACTTCAGGGGCGGCAGATACGCAGTATTTT.

This clonotype was seen at least ten times. The chain is built from TRBV6-6 and TRBJ2-3; unclear D gene. The CDR3 loop spans 12 amino acids. Germline V lookup: CDR1 MNHNY, CDR2 SVGAGI (reference sequence). V was pared by 0 bases and J by 6 bases, with 4 bases between. The CDR3 here is CASSYSEDTQYF. The CDR3 DNA reads TGTGCCAGCAGTTACTCTGAGGATACGCAGTATTTT.

This clonotype was seen ten or more times. CDR3 DNA sequence: TGCGCCAGCAGCTTGGGAGAATCCAATGAGCAGTTCTTC. This translates into CASSLGESNEQFF. This rearrangement joins TRBV5-1 to TRBJ2-1; D unclear. The CDR3 consists of 13 residues. Per the germline V gene, CDR1 is SGHRS and CDR2 is YFSETQ. Between the trimmed V and J ends, which lost 0 bases and 6 bases, there was a span of 7 bases.

This clonotype was found many times. V and J are TRBV18 and TRBJ1-4, with D unresolved. Germline loops: CDR1 KGHSH, CDR2 LQKENI. Trimming removed 1 base from V and 2 bases from J, with 11 bases in between. The CDR3 extends over 16 amino acids. The CDR3 sequence is CASSPLAGSTNEKLFF. Written as DNA, the CDR3 is TGTGCCAGCTCACCACTAGCGGGGAGCACTAATGAAAAACTGTTTTTT.

The table lists this clonotype with many counts. V usage is TRBV11-3 and J usage is TRBJ2-3; no definite D call. CDR1 and CDR2 from the germline V gene are SGHNT and YENEEA. The CDR3 loop spans 14 amino acids. V lost 1 base, J lost 4 bases, and 9 bases lay in between. The CDR3 DNA reads as TGTGCCAGCAGCTTAGCGAGGATCGCAGATACGCAGTATTTT. Its translation: CASSLARIADTQYF.

This clonotype came up many times. The rearrangement links TRBV18 to TRBJ1-1, with 9 bases aligning to TRBD1. CDR3 size: 15 residues. J was trimmed by 1 base and V by 2 bases; bases with no gene match: 2. The germline V gene has CDR1 KGHSH and CDR2 LQKENI. The CDR3 DNA reads as TGTGCCAGCTCACCAAGACAGGGGGGGAACACTGAAGCTTTCTTT. It is translated as CASSPRQGGNTEAFF. The entire variable domain, with the rest obtained from reference TRBV18 and TRBJ1-1, is as follows: NAGVMQNPRHLVRRRGQEARLRCSPMKGHSHVYWYRQLPEEGLKFMVYLQKENIIDESGMPKERFSAEFPKEGPSILRIQQVVRGDSAAYFCASSPRQGGNTEAFFGQGTRLTVV.

This clonotype occurred once. This chain joins TRBV7-9 and TRBJ1-1; 9 nucleotides match TRBD1. Looked up from germline, CDR1 is SEHNR and CDR2 is FQNEAQ (reference sequence). The CDR3 extends over 15 amino acids. J was trimmed by 1 base and V by 5 bases; bases with no gene match: 5. The CDR3 region is CASSAQGAANTEAFF. Written as DNA, the CDR3 is TGTGCCAGCAGCGCACAGGGGGCGGCGAACACTGAAGCTTTCTTT.

In this sample, this clonotype turned up many times. V gene TRBV18 combines with J gene TRBJ2-1; D not resolved. The V and J ends lost 6 bases and 10 bases respectively, with 13 bases between them. From germline, CDR1 is KGHSH and CDR2 LQKENI. This CDR3 spans 12 amino acids. Here the CDR3 reads CASSPQAREQFF. CDR3 nucleotide sequence: TGTGCCAGCTCGCCGCAGGCGCGGGAGCAGTTCTTC. Drawing the rest from reference TRBV18 and TRBJ2-1, the complete variable domain is NAGVMQNPRHLVRRRGQEARLRCSPMKGHSHVYWYRQLPEEGLKFMVYLQKENIIDESGMPKERFSAEFPKEGPSILRIQQVVRGDSAAYFCASSPQAREQFFGPGTRLTVL.

This clonotype was seen repeatedly, ten times or more. The chain couples TRBV5-6 to TRBJ2-1, with D perhaps TRBD2 (5 bases). Trimming shortened V by 0 bases and J by 7 bases, and 11 bases separated the two germline ends. The CDR3 runs to 14 residues. The germline V gene encodes CDR1 SGHDT and CDR2 YYEEEE. In DNA, the CDR3 is TGTGCCAGCAGCTTGGCTGTTTCGGGAAATGAGCAGTTCTTC. This gives the protein CASSLAVSGNEQFF.

This clonotype was recorded many times. The chain joins TRBV11-3 to TRBJ2-1; no definite D call. The CDR3 length is 11 residues. In germline, CDR1 is SGHNT, CDR2 YENEEA. Trimming removed 8 bases at V and 4 bases at J, with 6 bases between. This CDR3 is CASGMYNEQFF. The DNA of the CDR3 is TGTGCCAGCGGAATGTACAATGAGCAGTTCTTC.